The 9 T cell receptor beta chains given below trace back to one sample, sequenced in a study of shared clonotypes between healthy human individuals. The assay was immunoSEQ multiplex PCR, and TCRdb's table has in-frame clones only and misses some. The data contain around 2.3 million clones, almost 96% of them seen just once; the ten biggest clones take up roughly 0.13%. Input material: naive CD4+ T cells sorted from blood. Subset specified: CD45RA+ positively selected. The receptors here all came from a man between 18 and 35 years old in good health.

This sequence joins TRBV5-1 and TRBJ2-7; the D gene is possibly TRBD2 (6 bases). The CDR3 length is 15 residues. Per the germline V gene, CDR1 is SGHRS and CDR2 is YFSETQ. Deletions cut 0 bases from V and 5 bases from J, with 15 bases between. The CDR3 is CASSLGLVGRNEQYF. The CDR3 coding sequence is TGCGCCAGCAGCTTGGGACTAGTCGGTAGAAACGAGCAGTACTTC.

The chain carries TRBV29-1 and TRBJ2-1; no reliable D call. Germline CDR1 is SQVTM and CDR2 is ANQGSEA. This CDR3 contains 12 residues. V dropped 6 bases and J dropped 6 bases, with 12 bases sitting between them. The CDR3 loop reads CSVRRYGNEQFF. The CDR3 DNA reads TGCAGCGTACGGCGCTATGGCAATGAGCAGTTCTTC.

This chain connects TRBV19 to TRBJ2-5, with D maybe TRBD2 (6 bases). CDR3 length: 17 residues. V was pared by 1 base and J by 2 bases, with 17 bases between. Per germline, CDR1 LNHDA and CDR2 SQIVND (reference sequence). The CDR3 DNA follows: TGTGCCAGTAGTATAGGTGGGGGACTGGCGGGGCAAGAGACCCAGTACTTC. This sequence encodes CASSIGGGLAGQETQYF.

The rearrangement uses TRBV9 and TRBJ1-5; D may be TRBD1 (5 bases). This CDR3 region has 15 residues. Trimming took 0 bases from V and 2 from J, leaving 9 bases between them. CDR1 is SGDLS, CDR2 YYNGEE, per germline. The CDR3: CASSVDGARNQPQHF. Here the CDR3 DNA reads TGTGCCAGCAGCGTAGACGGGGCACGCAATCAGCCCCAGCATTTT.

The chain is built from TRBV2 and TRBJ2-1; D assignment may be TRBD1 or TRBD2 (5 bases each). The CDR3 has 13 residues. V was shortened by 8 bases and J by 7 bases, with 15 bases between the two germline ends. Germline assignment: CDR1 SNHLY and CDR2 FYNNEI. Written as DNA, the CDR3 is TGTGCCAGCGGTCGGGGCCAATTGAATGAGCAGTTCTTC. This encodes CASGRGQLNEQFF.

The chain has TRBV2 and TRBJ2-7; D is uncertain. Trimming removed 6 bases at V and 0 bases at J, with 15 bases between. The CDR3 length is 15 residues. Germline V gene lookup returns CDR1 SNHLY and CDR2 FYNNEI. CDR3 DNA: TGTGCCAGCAGGATGGACGGTTTGAGCTCCTACGAGCAGTACTTC. This encodes CASRMDGLSSYEQYF. Based on the CDR3 plus reference TRBV2 and TRBJ2-7, the full variable domain is EPEVTQTPSHQVTQMGQEVILRCVPISNHLYFYWYRQILGQKVEFLVSFYNNEISEKSEIFDDQFSVERPDGSNFTLKIRSTKLEDSAMYFCASRMDGLSSYEQYFGPGTRLTVT.

The gene calls are TRBV7-9 and TRBJ2-4, with D maybe TRBD1 (5 bases). Germline assignment: CDR1 SEHNR and CDR2 FQNEAQ (reference sequence). V was trimmed by 4 bases and J by 0 bases, leaving 10 bases between them. This CDR3 is 15 amino acids long. The CDR3 DNA follows: TGTGCCAGCAGCTCGACAGATCTAGCCAAAAACATTCAGTACTTC. It translates to CASSSTDLAKNIQYF. The full variable domain, in which reference TRBV7-9 and TRBJ2-4 provide the parts outside the CDR3, is DTGVSQNPRHKITKRGQNVTFRCDPISEHNRLYWYRQTLGQGPEFLTYFQNEAQLEKSRLLSDRFSAERPKGSFSTLEIQRTEQGDSAMYLCASSSTDLAKNIQYFGAGTRLSVL.

The gene calls are TRBV2 and TRBJ2-3, with D maybe TRBD1 (6 bases). This CDR3 is built from 16 residues. The V gene lost 2 bases and the J gene lost 4 bases, with 16 bases spanning the gap. Germline lookup yields CDR1 SNHLY and CDR2 FYNNEI. CDR3 residues: CASSEFGGTGSDTQYF. DNA for the CDR3: TGTGCCAGCAGTGAATTTGGGGGCACGGGTTCAGATACGCAGTATTTT. Based on the CDR3 plus reference TRBV2 and TRBJ2-3, the full variable domain is EPEVTQTPSHQVTQMGQEVILRCVPISNHLYFYWYRQILGQKVEFLVSFYNNEISEKSEIFDDQFSVERPDGSNFTLKIRSTKLEDSAMYFCASSEFGGTGSDTQYFGPGTRLTVL.

The chain links TRBV10-3 to TRBJ2-2; TRBD1 agrees at 7 bases. The CDR3 totals 15 residues. Trimming at V came to 6 bases and at J to 1 base, leaving 5 bases not matched to a gene. CDR1 and CDR2 from the germline V gene are ENHRY and SYGVKD. The CDR3 spells CAIRTTGMNTGELFF. CDR3 sequence (DNA): TGTGCCATCAGGACGACAGGGATGAACACCGGGGAGCTGTTTTTT.